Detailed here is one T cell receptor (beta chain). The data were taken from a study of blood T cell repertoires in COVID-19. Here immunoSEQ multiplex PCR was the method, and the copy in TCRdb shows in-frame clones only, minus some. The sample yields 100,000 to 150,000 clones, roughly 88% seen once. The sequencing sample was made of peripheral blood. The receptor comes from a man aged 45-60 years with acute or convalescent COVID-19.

CDR3 sequence (DNA): TGTGCCAGCTCACTACGGACAGTCATGAACACTGAAGCTTTCTTT. The encoded protein is CASSLRTVMNTEAFF. The chain carries TRBV18 and TRBJ1-1; TRBD1 might be the D (6 bases). CDR1 KGHSH and CDR2 LQKENI come from the germline V gene. Trimming stripped 4 bases from V and 0 bases from J, with 12 bases between. The CDR3 has 15 residues.